This TCR beta chain was obtained from a study of blood T cell repertoires in COVID-19. The assay was immunoSEQ multiplex PCR, and TCRdb's table has in-frame clones only and misses some. The repertoire holds tens of thousands of clones, more than 70% seen once, with 15% to 20% in the top ten. CDR1 SQVTM and CDR2 ANQGSEA come from the germline V gene. The CDR3 length is 13 residues. This clone has only one observation. The receptor was isolated from a human donor in a cohort sampled during active COVID-19. The chain uses TRBV29-1 and TRBJ2-3; no definite D call. Sequencing used peripheral blood. CDR3 coding DNA: TGCATCTCCTCGGCAGGCCACACAGATACGCAGTATTTT. This sequence encodes CISSAGHTDTQYF.